The 10 T cell receptor beta chains reported below all come from one sample, sequenced in a study of blood T cell repertoires in COVID-19. Sequencing used immunoSEQ multiplex PCR; TCRdb keeps in-frame clones, though not all of them. The table records 300,000 to 450,000 clones, more than 70% of them present only once. The sequencing sample was made of peripheral blood. These receptors originate from a woman aged 25-40 years with COVID-19, enrolled during active disease.

The chain joins TRBV27 to TRBJ2-1; tentative D call: TRBD2 (5 bases). Per the germline V gene, CDR1 is MNHEY and CDR2 is SMNVEV (reference sequence). Trimming removed 1 base from V and 5 bases from J, with 9 bases in between. The CDR3 consists of 14 residues. The CDR3 loop is CASSLFLADNEQFF. The CDR3 DNA follows: TGTGCCAGCAGTTTATTCCTAGCAGACAATGAGCAGTTCTTC.

V and J are TRBV3-1 (or the pseudogene TRBV3-2) and TRBJ1-3; 7 nucleotides match TRBD1. J was trimmed by 0 bases and V by 4 bases; bases with no gene match: 21. Germline-derived CDR1 and CDR2 are LGHDT and YNNKEL (reference sequence). This CDR3 has 21 residues. CDR3 amino acids: CASSRWTGEPKQRSSGNTIYF. The DNA for the CDR3 is TGTGCCAGCAGCCGCTGGACAGGAGAACCGAAACAACGAAGCTCTGGAAACACCATATATTTT.

The chain couples TRBV12-3 or TRBV12-4 to TRBJ1-1, with a tentative D call TRBD1 (5 bases). Trimming shortened V by 5 bases and J by 10 bases, and 14 bases separated the two germline ends. CDR3 length: 12 residues. The CDR3 nucleotides are TGTGCCAGCAGTGCGCAGGGCTGGGTAGCTTTCTTT. Protein product: CASSAQGWVAFF.

The chain combines TRBV10-3 with TRBJ2-7; 9 positions agree with TRBD1. Per germline, CDR1 ENHRY and CDR2 SYGVKD. The CDR3 contains 13 residues. V dropped 6 bases and J dropped 1; count of bases not matched to a gene: 1. CDR3 residues: CAIRGTGSYEQYF. CDR3 bases: TGTGCCATCAGGGGGACAGGGTCCTACGAGCAGTACTTC.

Comment on this clone: Other DNA sequences in the same sample also yield this CDR3. CDR3 sequence reads: CASGTGFYEQYF. CDR3 in DNA: TGTGCCAGTGGGACAGGCTTCTACGAGCAGTACTTC. V usage is TRBV2 and J usage is TRBJ2-7, with TRBD1 matching over 8 bases. The CDR3 is 12 residues long. CDR1 and CDR2 (germline): SNHLY, FYNNEI. V gave up 9 bases and J gave up 3 bases; unmatched junction bases: 4.

The V call is TRBV15, the J call TRBJ2-1; D is perhaps TRBD2 (7 bases). This CDR3 is built from 13 residues. Germline CDR1 and CDR2: LNHNV and YYDKDF (reference sequence). V dropped 3 bases and J dropped 8 bases, with 11 bases sitting between them. The CDR3 loop is CATSSLRGHEQFF. As DNA, the CDR3 is TGTGCCACCAGCAGTCTGCGGGGGCATGAGCAGTTCTTC.

The rearrangement uses TRBV20-1 and TRBJ2-7, with D uncertain. CDR3 length: 10 amino acids. V gave up 6 bases and J gave up 0 bases, with 3 bases separating them. Germline lookup yields CDR1 DFQATT and CDR2 SNEGSKA (reference sequence). The CDR3 spells CSALSYEQYF. CDR3 DNA sequence: TGCAGTGCCCTCTCCTACGAGCAGTACTTC.

The genes are TRBV4-1 and TRBJ2-7; possibly TRBD1 for D (6 bases). The germline V gene has CDR1 MGHRA and CDR2 YSYEKL. The CDR3 totals 16 residues. V lost 4 bases to trimming and J lost 4 bases, with 20 bases between them. CDR3 in amino acids: CASSRGAGTSPYEQYF. The CDR3, as DNA: TGCGCCAGCAGCCGGGGTGCCGGGACAAGCCCTTACGAGCAGTACTTC.

This rearrangement joins TRBV5-5 to TRBJ2-3; D might be TRBD1 (5 bases). Germline assignment: CDR1 SGHKS and CDR2 YYEKEE (reference sequence). CDR3 length: 16 amino acids. V was trimmed by 1 base and J by 0 bases, leaving 12 bases between them. The CDR3 DNA sequence: TGTGCCAGCAGCTTGCGTACAGGCACTAGCACAGATACGCAGTATTTT. Translation: CASSLRTGTSTDTQYF.

This clone was seen just once. The V gene is TRBV24-1, the J gene TRBJ2-3; 7 nucleotides align to TRBD1. Germline V gene sequence: CDR1 KGHDR, CDR2 SFDVKD. V trimming: 4 bases; J trimming: 2 bases; junction bases outside the gene matches: 5. The CDR3 is 15 residues long. CDR3: CATSDPGTDTDTQYF. The CDR3, as DNA: TGTGCCACCAGTGACCCCGGGACAGACACAGATACGCAGTATTTT.